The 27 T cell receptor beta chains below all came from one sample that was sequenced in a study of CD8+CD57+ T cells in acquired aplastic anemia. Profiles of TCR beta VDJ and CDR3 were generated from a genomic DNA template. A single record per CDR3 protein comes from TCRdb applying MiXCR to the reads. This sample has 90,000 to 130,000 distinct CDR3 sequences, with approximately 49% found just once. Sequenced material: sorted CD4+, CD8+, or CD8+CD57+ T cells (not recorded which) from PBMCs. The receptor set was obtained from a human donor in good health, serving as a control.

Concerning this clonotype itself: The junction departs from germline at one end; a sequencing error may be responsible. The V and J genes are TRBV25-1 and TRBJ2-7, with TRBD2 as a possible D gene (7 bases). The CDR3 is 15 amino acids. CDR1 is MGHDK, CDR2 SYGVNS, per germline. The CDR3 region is CASSLVGGPTYEQYF. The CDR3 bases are TGCGCCAGCAGCTTGGTCGGGGGGCCCACCTACGAGCAGTACTTC.

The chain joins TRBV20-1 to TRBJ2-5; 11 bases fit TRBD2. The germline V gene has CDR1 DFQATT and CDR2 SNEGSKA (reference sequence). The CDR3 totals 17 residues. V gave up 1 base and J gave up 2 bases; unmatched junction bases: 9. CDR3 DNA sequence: TGCAGTGCTAGAGTGGTTAGCGGGGGGGGCATACAAGAGACCCAGTACTTC. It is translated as CSARVVSGGGIQETQYF.

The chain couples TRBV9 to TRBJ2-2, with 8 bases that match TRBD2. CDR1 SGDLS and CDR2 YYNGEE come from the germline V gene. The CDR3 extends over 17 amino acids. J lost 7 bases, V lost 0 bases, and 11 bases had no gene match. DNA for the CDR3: TGTGCCAGCAGCGTAGCTATCGCGGGGGGTGGAAGCGGGGAGCTGTTTTTT. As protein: CASSVAIAGGGSGELFF.

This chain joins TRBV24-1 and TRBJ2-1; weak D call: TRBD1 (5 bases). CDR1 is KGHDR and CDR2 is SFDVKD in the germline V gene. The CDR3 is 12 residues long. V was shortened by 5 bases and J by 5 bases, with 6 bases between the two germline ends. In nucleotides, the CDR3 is TGTGCCACCAGTGTGGGGCACAATGAGCAGTTCTTC. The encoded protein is CATSVGHNEQFF.

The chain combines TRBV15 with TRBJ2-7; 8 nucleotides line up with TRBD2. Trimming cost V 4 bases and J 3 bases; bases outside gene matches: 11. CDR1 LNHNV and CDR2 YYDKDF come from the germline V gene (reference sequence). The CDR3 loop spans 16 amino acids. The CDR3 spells CATSNGGGFGFYEQYF. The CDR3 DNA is TGTGCCACCAGCAACGGCGGGGGGTTCGGTTTCTACGAGCAGTACTTC.

CDR3 loop: CASSPDSEQGYTF. The CDR3 bases are TGCGCCAGCAGCCCTGACAGTGAACAAGGCTACACCTTC. The rearrangement joins TRBV5-1 to TRBJ1-2, with a weak D call TRBD1 (5 bases). Trimming left V 4 bases short and J 8 bases short, with 15 bases between. The CDR3 sequence is 13 residues long. CDR1 is SGHRS, CDR2 YFSETQ, per germline.

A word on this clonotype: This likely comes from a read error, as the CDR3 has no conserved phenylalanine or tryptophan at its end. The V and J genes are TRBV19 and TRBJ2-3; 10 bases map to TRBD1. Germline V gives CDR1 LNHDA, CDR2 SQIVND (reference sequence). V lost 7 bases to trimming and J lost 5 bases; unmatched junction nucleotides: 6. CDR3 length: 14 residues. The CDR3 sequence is CASIPDRGRDTQYL. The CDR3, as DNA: TGTGCCAGTATCCCTGACAGGGGGCGAGATACGCAGTATCTT.

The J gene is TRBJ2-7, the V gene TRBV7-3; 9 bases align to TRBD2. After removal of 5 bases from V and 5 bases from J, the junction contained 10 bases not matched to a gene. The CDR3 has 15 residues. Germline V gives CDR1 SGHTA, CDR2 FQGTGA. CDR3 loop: CASSPTGTSIHEQYF. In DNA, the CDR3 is TGTGCCAGCAGCCCGACCGGGACTAGCATACACGAGCAGTACTTC.

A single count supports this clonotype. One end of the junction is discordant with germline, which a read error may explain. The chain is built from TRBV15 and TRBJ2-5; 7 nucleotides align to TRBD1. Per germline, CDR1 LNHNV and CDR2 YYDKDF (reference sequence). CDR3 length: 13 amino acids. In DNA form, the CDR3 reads TGTGCCAGCAGCAAGACAGGGCGTGAGACCCAGTACTTC. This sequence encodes CASSKTGRETQYF. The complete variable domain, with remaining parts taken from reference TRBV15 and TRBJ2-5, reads DAMVIQNPRYQVTQFGKPVTLSCSQTLNHNVMYWYQQKSSQAPKLLFHYYDKDFNNEADTPDNFQSRRPNTSFCFLDIRSPGLGDTAMYLCASSKTGRETQYFGPGTRLLVL.

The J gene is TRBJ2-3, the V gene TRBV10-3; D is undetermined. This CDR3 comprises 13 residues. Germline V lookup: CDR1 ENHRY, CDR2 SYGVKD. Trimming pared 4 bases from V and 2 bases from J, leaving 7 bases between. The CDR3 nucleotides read TGTGCCATCAGTGCCGAACTCACAGATACGCAGTATTTT. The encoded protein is CAISAELTDTQYF.

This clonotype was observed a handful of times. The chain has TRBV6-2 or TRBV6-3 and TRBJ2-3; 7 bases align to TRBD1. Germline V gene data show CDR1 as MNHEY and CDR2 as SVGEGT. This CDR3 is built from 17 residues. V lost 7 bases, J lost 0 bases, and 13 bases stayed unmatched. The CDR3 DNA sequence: TGTGCCAGCACTAACTTTAATTGGGACAGTAGCACAGATACGCAGTATTTT. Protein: CASTNFNWDSSTDTQYF.

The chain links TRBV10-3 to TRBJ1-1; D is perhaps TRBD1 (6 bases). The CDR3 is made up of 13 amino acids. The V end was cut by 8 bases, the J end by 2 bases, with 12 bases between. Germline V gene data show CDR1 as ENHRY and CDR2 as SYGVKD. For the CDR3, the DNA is TGTGCCATCGGTGGACAGAAAAACACTGAAGCTTTCTTT. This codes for CAIGGQKNTEAFF.

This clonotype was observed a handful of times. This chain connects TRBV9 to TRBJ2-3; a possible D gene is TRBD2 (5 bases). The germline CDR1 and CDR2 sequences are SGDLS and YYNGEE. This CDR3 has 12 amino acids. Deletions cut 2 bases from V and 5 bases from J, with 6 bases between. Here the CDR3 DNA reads TGTGCCAGCAGCGTCGGAGGAGATACGCAGTATTTT. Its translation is CASSVGGDTQYF.

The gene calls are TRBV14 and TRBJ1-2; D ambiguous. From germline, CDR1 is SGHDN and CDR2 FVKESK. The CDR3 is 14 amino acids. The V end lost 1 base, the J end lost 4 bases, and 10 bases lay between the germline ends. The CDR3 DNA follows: TGTGCCAGCAGCCAAGTTCCAGGAACCTATGGCTACACCTTC. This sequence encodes CASSQVPGTYGYTF.

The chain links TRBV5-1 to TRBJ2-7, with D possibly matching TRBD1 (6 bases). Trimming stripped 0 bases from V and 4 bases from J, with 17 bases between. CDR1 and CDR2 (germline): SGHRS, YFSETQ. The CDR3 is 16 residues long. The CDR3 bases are TGCGCCAGCAGCTTGGCCGAAGGACAGCCTAGGTACGAGCAGTACTTC. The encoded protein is CASSLAEGQPRYEQYF.

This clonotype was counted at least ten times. CDR3 sequence (DNA): TGCAGTGCTTCCCGTGTCAGGGTAGAGGGCGAGCAGTACTTC. This sequence encodes CSASRVRVEGEQYF. The gene calls are TRBV20-1 and TRBJ2-7; either TRBD1 or TRBD2 may fit D (5 bases each). CDR3 length: 14 residues. Trimming shortened V by 5 bases and J by 6 bases, and 20 bases separated the two germline ends. Germline V CDR1 and CDR2: DFQATT, SNEGSKA (reference sequence).

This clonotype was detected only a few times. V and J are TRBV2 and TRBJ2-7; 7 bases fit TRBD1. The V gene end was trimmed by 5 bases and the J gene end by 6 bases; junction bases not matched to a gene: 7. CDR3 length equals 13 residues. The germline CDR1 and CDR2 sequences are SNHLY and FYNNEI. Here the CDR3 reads CASSTGQSGEQYF. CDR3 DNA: TGTGCCAGCAGTACGGGACAGTCTGGCGAGCAGTACTTC.

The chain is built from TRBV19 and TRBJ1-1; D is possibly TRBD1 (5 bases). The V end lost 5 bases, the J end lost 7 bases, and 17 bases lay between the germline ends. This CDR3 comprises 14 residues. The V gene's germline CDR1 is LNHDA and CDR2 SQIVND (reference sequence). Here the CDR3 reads CASSGRDLTREAFF. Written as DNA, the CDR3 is TGTGCCAGTAGTGGCCGGGACTTAACCCGTGAAGCTTTCTTT. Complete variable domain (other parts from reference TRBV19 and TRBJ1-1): DGGITQSPKYLFRKEGQNVTLSCEQNLNHDAMYWYRQDPGQGLRLIYYSQIVNDFQKGDIAEGYSVSREKKESFPLTVTSAQKNPTAFYLCASSGRDLTREAFFGQGTRLTVV.

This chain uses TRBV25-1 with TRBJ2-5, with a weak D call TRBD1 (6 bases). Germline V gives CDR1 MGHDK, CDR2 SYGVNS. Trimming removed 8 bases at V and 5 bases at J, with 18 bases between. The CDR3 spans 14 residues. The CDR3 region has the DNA TGTGCCAGCTGCTCGCAGGGGTTTGAGGAGACCCAGTACTTC. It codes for CASCSQGFEETQYF.

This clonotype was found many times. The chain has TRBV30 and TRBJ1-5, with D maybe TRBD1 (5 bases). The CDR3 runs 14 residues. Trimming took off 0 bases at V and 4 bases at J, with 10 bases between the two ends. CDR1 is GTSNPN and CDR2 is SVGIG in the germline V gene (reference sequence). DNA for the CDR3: TGTGCCTGGAGTGTCAGCAGGGATAATCAGCCCCAGCATTTT. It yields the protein CAWSVSRDNQPQHF.

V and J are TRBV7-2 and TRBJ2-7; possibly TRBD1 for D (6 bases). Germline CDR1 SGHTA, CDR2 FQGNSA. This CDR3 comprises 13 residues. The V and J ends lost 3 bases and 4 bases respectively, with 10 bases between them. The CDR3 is CASSFQTGYEQYF. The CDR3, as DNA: TGTGCCAGCAGCTTCCAAACAGGGTACGAGCAGTACTTC.

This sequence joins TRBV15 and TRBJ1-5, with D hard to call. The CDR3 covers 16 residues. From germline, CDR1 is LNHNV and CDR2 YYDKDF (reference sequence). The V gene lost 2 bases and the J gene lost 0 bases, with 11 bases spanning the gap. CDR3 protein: CATSRHLADSNQPQHF. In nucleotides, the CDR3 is TGTGCCACCAGCAGACACCTTGCCGATAGCAATCAGCCCCAGCATTTT.

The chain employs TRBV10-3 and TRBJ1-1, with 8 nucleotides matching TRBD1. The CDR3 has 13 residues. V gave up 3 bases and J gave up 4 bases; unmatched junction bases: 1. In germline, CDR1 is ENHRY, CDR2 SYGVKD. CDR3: CAISDRGRTEAFF. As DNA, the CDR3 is TGTGCCATCAGTGACAGGGGGCGCACTGAAGCTTTCTTT.

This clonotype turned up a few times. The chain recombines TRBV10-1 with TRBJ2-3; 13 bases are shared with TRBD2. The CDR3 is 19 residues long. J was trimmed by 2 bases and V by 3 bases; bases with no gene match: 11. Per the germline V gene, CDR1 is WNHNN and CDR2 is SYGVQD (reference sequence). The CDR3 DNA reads TGCGCCAGCAGTGACCCATCATGGACTAGCGGGGGTTACACAGATACGCAGTATTTT. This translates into CASSDPSWTSGGYTDTQYF.

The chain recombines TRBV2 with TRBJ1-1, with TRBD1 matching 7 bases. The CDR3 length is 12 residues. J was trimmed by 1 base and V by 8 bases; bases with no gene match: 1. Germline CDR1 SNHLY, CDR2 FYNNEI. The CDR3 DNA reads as TGTGCCAGCGGGGACAGGAACACTGAAGCTTTCTTT. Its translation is CASGDRNTEAFF.

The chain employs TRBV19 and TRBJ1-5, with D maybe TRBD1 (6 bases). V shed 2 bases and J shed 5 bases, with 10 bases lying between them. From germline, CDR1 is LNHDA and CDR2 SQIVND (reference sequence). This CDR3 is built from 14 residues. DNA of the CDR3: TGTGCCAGTAGTATACAGGGGAGAGATCAGCCCCAGCATTTT. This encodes CASSIQGRDQPQHF.

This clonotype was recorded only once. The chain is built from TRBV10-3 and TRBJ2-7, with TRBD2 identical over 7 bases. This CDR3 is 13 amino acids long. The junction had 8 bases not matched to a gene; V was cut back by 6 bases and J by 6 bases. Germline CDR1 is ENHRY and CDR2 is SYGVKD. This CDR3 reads CAIRAGTGGEQYF. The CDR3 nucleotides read TGTGCCATCAGGGCCGGGACGGGAGGCGAGCAGTACTTC.